A single sample gave rise to the 27 T cell receptor beta chains below, sequenced in a study of T cell responses to AZD1222 COVID-19 vaccine. This table comes from immunoSEQ multiplex PCR, and its TCRdb copy is limited to in-frame clones, with some not included. The sample has 150,000 to 200,000 clones, around 92% seen once. This material consisted of peripheral blood, taken on day 0 of AZD1222 vaccination. The origin of the receptors is an adult in good health.

This clone was counted once. The chain carries TRBV7-8 and TRBJ1-4, with unresolved D. The CDR3 has 16 residues. The germline V gene encodes CDR1 SGHVS and CDR2 FQNEAQ. V lost 4 bases, J lost 7 bases, and 19 bases lay in between. The CDR3 sequence: CASSSGRGGKGEKLFF. The CDR3 bases are TGTGCCAGCAGCTCCGGCCGGGGTGGTAAAGGTGAAAAACTGTTTTTT.

The chain uses TRBV19 and TRBJ2-7, with D unresolved. In germline, CDR1 is LNHDA, CDR2 SQIVND (reference sequence). Trimming left V 3 bases short and J 0 bases short, with 15 bases between. This CDR3 has 16 amino acids. CDR3 sequence reads: CASSISRSRVSYEQYF. DNA of the CDR3: TGTGCCAGTAGTATCTCCCGTTCCCGGGTCTCCTACGAGCAGTACTTC. The full variable domain, with the rest looked up from reference TRBV19 and TRBJ2-7, is DGGITQSPKYLFRKEGQNVTLSCEQNLNHDAMYWYRQDPGQGLRLIYYSQIVNDFQKGDIAEGYSVSREKKESFPLTVTSAQKNPTAFYLCASSISRSRVSYEQYFGPGTRLTVT.

J is TRBJ2-7 and V is TRBV6-1; D remains ambiguous. Germline loops: CDR1 MNHNS, CDR2 SASEGT. V was pared by 1 base and J by 5 bases, with 15 bases between. There are 15 residues in the CDR3. The CDR3 DNA reads as TGTGCCAGCAGTGAAGATCGGCCTCTCGGAAACGAGCAGTACTTC. Its translation: CASSEDRPLGNEQYF.

The V gene is TRBV30, the J gene TRBJ1-4, with 12 bases matching TRBD1. V lost 0 bases and J lost 7; bases outside the gene matches: 6. Germline CDR1 and CDR2: GTSNPN and SVGIG (reference sequence). CDR3 size: 16 residues. The CDR3 region has the DNA TGTGCCTGGAGTGTCCCGGGACAGGGGGCGGGTGAAAAACTGTTTTTT. Its translation: CAWSVPGQGAGEKLFF.

The J gene is TRBJ2-7, the V gene TRBV6-5; D perhaps matches TRBD2 (5 bases). This CDR3 region has 14 residues. Trimming stripped 9 bases from V and 2 bases from J, with 17 bases between. Germline values: CDR1 MNHEY, CDR2 SVGAGI. The CDR3 here is CASSPRGRTYEQYF. DNA of the CDR3: TGTGCCAGTTCCCCGCGCGGGCGTACCTACGAGCAGTACTTC.

This rearrangement joins TRBV5-6 to TRBJ2-1; D tentatively fits TRBD1 or TRBD2 (5 bases each). CDR1 is SGHDT and CDR2 is YYEEEE in the germline V gene. The CDR3 runs 12 residues. V was shortened by 4 bases and J by 8 bases, with 10 bases between the two germline ends. The CDR3 DNA follows: TGTGCCAGCAGCAACCAGGGACATGAGCAGTTCTTC. Its translation: CASSNQGHEQFF.

V gene TRBV10-2 combines with J gene TRBJ1-1; no clear D. With 0 bases removed from V and 6 bases from J, the gap between germline ends came to 14 bases. The V gene's germline CDR1 is WSHSY and CDR2 SAAADI. The CDR3 consists of 15 residues. CDR3 residues: CASSESIQIGPEAFF. CDR3 in DNA: TGCGCCAGCAGTGAGTCGATTCAGATTGGCCCTGAAGCTTTCTTT.

The chain couples TRBV7-2 to TRBJ2-7; TRBD2 matches 12 bases. CDR3 length: 18 residues. J gave up 0 bases and V 1 base, and 7 bases lay outside the gene matches. Germline V lookup: CDR1 SGHTA, CDR2 FQGNSA. DNA for the CDR3: TGTGCCAGCAGCTTAGGGGCTAGCGGGAGGGTTAGCTCCTACGAGCAGTACTTC. Amino acid sequence: CASSLGASGRVSSYEQYF.

This chain links TRBV18 with TRBJ1-1, with D hard to call. In germline, CDR1 is KGHSH, CDR2 LQKENI. The CDR3 is 13 amino acids. Deletions cut 1 base from V and 1 base from J, with 4 bases between. Here the CDR3 DNA reads TGTGCCAGCTCACCACAAAAGAACACTGAAGCTTTCTTT. Protein: CASSPQKNTEAFF.

The V gene is TRBV2, the J gene TRBJ1-1; 8 positions match TRBD1. Trimming removed 11 bases from V and 8 bases from J; junction bases left unmatched: 16. Germline CDR1 is SNHLY and CDR2 is FYNNEI. CDR3 size: 14 residues. DNA for the CDR3: TGTGCCCTACTTTCGGACAGGGAAGTAGCGGAAGCTTTCTTT. It encodes CALLSDREVAEAFF.

This clone was observed a handful of times. This chain links TRBV3-1 (or the pseudogene TRBV3-2) with TRBJ2-7; D unclear. The CDR3 length is 12 residues. Looked up from germline, CDR1 is LGHDT and CDR2 is YNNKEL (reference sequence). Trimming cost V 1 base and J 5 bases, with 6 bases left between them. The CDR3 is CASSQARHEQYF. The CDR3 DNA reads TGTGCCAGCAGCCAAGCAAGGCACGAGCAGTACTTC.

The V call is TRBV19, the J call TRBJ2-7, with 9 bases matching TRBD1. The CDR3 has 12 residues. V shed 4 bases and J 5 bases; nucleotides not matched to a gene: 0. CDR1 and CDR2 (germline): LNHDA, SQIVND (reference sequence). The chain's CDR3 is CASSRQGDEQYF. CDR3 in DNA: TGTGCCAGTAGTAGACAGGGGGACGAGCAGTACTTC.

The V call is TRBV28, the J call TRBJ1-5; D unclear. Germline CDR1 reads MDHEN; CDR2 reads SYDVKM. Trimming stripped 9 bases from V and 0 bases from J, with 12 bases between. The length of the CDR3 is 14 residues. DNA for the CDR3: TGTGCCAGTCGGAGGTTCAATAGCAATCAGCCCCAGCATTTT. Its protein product is CASRRFNSNQPQHF.

J is TRBJ1-5 and V is TRBV19; TRBD1 aligns across 11 bases. The CDR3 is made up of 17 amino acids. The junction had 14 bases not matched to a gene; V was cut back by 9 bases and J by 4 bases. Germline values: CDR1 LNHDA, CDR2 SQIVND (reference sequence). Here the CDR3 reads CASLSGTGGRWNQPQHF. DNA of the CDR3: TGTGCCAGCCTCTCCGGGACAGGGGGGAGGTGGAATCAGCCCCAGCATTTT.

This rearrangement joins TRBV21-1 to TRBJ2-5. TRBV21-1 is deemed a pseudogene. CDR3 length equals 15 residues. The CDR3 DNA follows: TGTGCCAGCATCCTAAAGGGGGACTTTCAAGAGACCCAGTACTTC. Translating it yields CASILKGDFQETQYF.

The chain uses TRBV20-1 and TRBJ2-7; either TRBD1 or TRBD2 may fit D (5 bases each). CDR1 DFQATT and CDR2 SNEGSKA come from the germline V gene (reference sequence). The ends were cut back, 5 bases at V and 6 bases at J, with 8 bases in the middle. The CDR3 covers 10 residues. CDR3 coding DNA: TGCAGTGCTTGGGGGAGCGAGCAGTACTTC. Its protein is CSAWGSEQYF.

This clone occurred once. The V and J genes are TRBV18 and TRBJ2-2; 14 bases line up with TRBD2. The germline V gene has CDR1 KGHSH and CDR2 LQKENI. Trimming at V came to 8 bases and at J to 2 bases, leaving 13 bases not matched to a gene. This CDR3 is 19 amino acids long. CDR3 sequence reads: CASPKERGLAGGNTGELFF. The CDR3, as DNA: TGTGCCAGCCCGAAAGAAAGAGGACTAGCGGGAGGTAACACCGGGGAGCTGTTTTTT. The whole variable domain, filled in from reference TRBV18 and TRBJ2-2, reads NAGVMQNPRHLVRRRGQEARLRCSPMKGHSHVYWYRQLPEEGLKFMVYLQKENIIDESGMPKERFSAEFPKEGPSILRIQQVVRGDSAAYFCASPKERGLAGGNTGELFFGEGSRLTVL.

On this clone: A junction end diverges from the germline sequence, so it may reflect a read error. This chain uses TRBV19 with TRBJ1-5; no reliable D call. In germline, CDR1 is LNHDA, CDR2 SQIVND (reference sequence). The CDR3 has 16 amino acids. The CDR3: CASSIWPTHSNQLQHF. DNA of the CDR3: TGTGCCAGTAGTATCTGGCCTACGCATAGCAATCAGCTCCAGCATTTT.

The rearrangement links TRBV20-1 to TRBJ1-1; TRBD1 is a possible D gene (6 bases). Trimming removed 5 bases from V and 8 bases from J, with 12 bases in between. From germline, CDR1 is DFQATT and CDR2 SNEGSKA (reference sequence). The CDR3 loop spans 11 amino acids. This CDR3 reads CSADYRAEAFF. The CDR3 bases are TGCAGTGCTGACTACAGGGCCGAAGCTTTCTTT.

This clone was seen only once. The chain combines TRBV7-8 with TRBJ1-5; TRBD1 agrees at 8 bases. The V and J ends lost 6 bases and 1 base, in that order; junction bases with no gene match: 11. The CDR3 spans 17 residues. Germline V CDR1 and CDR2: SGHVS, FQNEAQ. The CDR3 reads CASSLNRGIISNQPQHF. In DNA form, the CDR3 reads TGTGCCAGCAGTCTGAACAGGGGGATAATCAGCAATCAGCCCCAGCATTTT.

This clone has only a few counts. The rearrangement joins TRBV11-2 to TRBJ2-2, with 8 bases lining up with TRBD2. The CDR3 loop spans 15 amino acids. V was clipped by 5 bases and J by 1 base; unmatched bases: 3. Germline V lookup: CDR1 SGHAT, CDR2 FQNNGV. The CDR3: CASSKLAVNTGELFF. The CDR3 DNA reads TGTGCCAGCAGCAAACTAGCGGTGAACACCGGGGAGCTGTTTTTT.

This sequence joins TRBV4-2 and TRBJ2-1; 7 bases are a match to TRBD2. The CDR3 sequence is 15 residues long. With V trimmed by 5 bases and J by 9 bases, 13 bases remained unmatched. Germline CDR1 is LGHNA and CDR2 is YNFKEQ. The CDR3 loop is CASSSRVGGPSEQFF. The CDR3, as DNA: TGTGCCAGCAGCTCCAGGGTGGGAGGGCCGAGTGAGCAGTTCTTC.

V usage is TRBV28 and J usage is TRBJ1-2, with TRBD1 as a possible D gene (6 bases). Germline assignment: CDR1 MDHEN and CDR2 SYDVKM. Trimming shortened V by 6 bases and J by 6 bases, and 17 bases separated the two germline ends. CDR3 length: 14 residues. The CDR3 DNA follows: TGTGCCAGCAGAGCCGGAGGAGGGGGGGATGGCTACACCTTC. Translation: CASRAGGGGDGYTF.

The rearrangement uses TRBV19 and TRBJ1-5; maybe TRBD1 (6 bases). This CDR3 region has 14 residues. Germline V gene sequence: CDR1 LNHDA, CDR2 SQIVND (reference sequence). V lost 7 bases and J lost 3, with 13 bases in between. CDR3 in amino acids: CASNPGHNNQPQHF. CDR3 in DNA: TGTGCCAGTAATCCGGGACATAACAATCAGCCCCAGCATTTT. The variable domain in full, with the rest retrieved from reference TRBV19 and TRBJ1-5, is DGGITQSPKYLFRKEGQNVTLSCEQNLNHDAMYWYRQDPGQGLRLIYYSQIVNDFQKGDIAEGYSVSREKKESFPLTVTSAQKNPTAFYLCASNPGHNNQPQHFGDGTRLSIL.

In the case of this clone: The same CDR3 can be traced to other DNA sequences in this sample. J is TRBJ2-1 and V is TRBV9; D ambiguous. The CDR3 covers 10 residues. V dropped 8 bases and J dropped 4 bases, with 4 bases sitting between them. Per germline, CDR1 SGDLS and CDR2 YYNGEE. CDR3 DNA sequence: TGTGCCAGTGGTTACAATGAGCAGTTCTTC. Its protein product is CASGYNEQFF.

The chain couples TRBV4-1 to TRBJ2-2, with a possible D match to TRBD2 (6 bases). The CDR3 totals 17 residues. Deletions cut 1 base from V and 1 base from J, with 13 bases between. Germline CDR1 reads MGHRA; CDR2 reads YSYEKL. The CDR3 DNA is TGCGCCAGCAGCCAAGCGTCTGGCGGGAAGAACACCGGGGAGCTGTTTTTT. Translated: CASSQASGGKNTGELFF.

The CDR3 nucleotides read TGTGCCACCAGCAGAGACGGGGGACCCTACAATGAGCAGTTCTTC. Its protein is CATSRDGGPYNEQFF. The chain combines TRBV15 with TRBJ2-1, with a possible D match to TRBD2 (6 bases). The CDR3 is 15 residues long. V dropped 0 bases and J dropped 2 bases, with 8 bases sitting between them. Per the germline V gene, CDR1 is LNHNV and CDR2 is YYDKDF (reference sequence).